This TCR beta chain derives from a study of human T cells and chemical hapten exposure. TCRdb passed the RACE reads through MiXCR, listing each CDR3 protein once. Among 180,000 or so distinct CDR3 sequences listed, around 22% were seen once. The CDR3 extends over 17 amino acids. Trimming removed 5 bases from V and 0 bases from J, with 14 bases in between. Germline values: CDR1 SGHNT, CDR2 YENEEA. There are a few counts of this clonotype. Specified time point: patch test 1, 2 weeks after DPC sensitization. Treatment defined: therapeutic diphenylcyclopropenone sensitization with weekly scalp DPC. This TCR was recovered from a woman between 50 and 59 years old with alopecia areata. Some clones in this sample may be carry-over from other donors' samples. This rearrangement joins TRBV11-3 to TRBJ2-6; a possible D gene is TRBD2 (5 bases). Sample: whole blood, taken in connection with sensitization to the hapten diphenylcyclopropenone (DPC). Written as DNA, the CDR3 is TGTGCCAGCAGCCCCGTGAGCGGTAGCTCTGGGGCCAACGTCCTGACTTTC. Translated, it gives CASSPVSGSSGANVLTF.